This passage covers 25 T cell receptor beta chains from one sample sequenced in a study of control samples from healthy donors and cancer patients. Some clones are missing from TCRdb's copy, which holds only in-frame ones; the method was immunoSEQ multiplex PCR. The profile covers under 200,000 clones, with 93% appearing a single time and approximately 4% taken by the ten largest. The source material was blood. The receptors shown here come from a woman aged 55-75 years in good health.

The chain joins TRBV6-5 to TRBJ2-3; D is tentatively TRBD1 or TRBD2 (5 bases each). Germline loops: CDR1 MNHEY, CDR2 SVGAGI. The CDR3 totals 15 residues. V was trimmed by 2 bases and J by 2 bases, leaving 11 bases between them. DNA of the CDR3: TGTGCCAGCAGTTACGAGGGGATAGACACAGATACGCAGTATTTT. This codes for CASSYEGIDTDTQYF.

The chain joins TRBV6-6 to TRBJ2-7, with a tentative D call TRBD2 (6 bases). The V gene lost 6 bases and the J gene lost 2 bases, with 20 bases spanning the gap. The germline CDR1 and CDR2 sequences are MNHNY and SVGAGI (reference sequence). This CDR3 is built from 16 residues. The CDR3 bases are TGTGCCAGCAGGTGGTGGGGGACGGGGGTGACCTACGAGCAGTACTTC. It yields the protein CASRWWGTGVTYEQYF.

The chain employs TRBV6-2 or TRBV6-3 and TRBJ1-1, with a possible D match to TRBD1 (6 bases). Germline V gene data show CDR1 as MNHEY and CDR2 as SVGEGT. Between the trimmed V and J ends, which lost 4 bases and 4 bases, there was a span of 13 bases. The CDR3 length is 14 residues. DNA for the CDR3: TGTGCCAGCAGTTCTGACAGGTACCTCACTGAAGCTTTCTTT. Translating gives CASSSDRYLTEAFF.

The chain combines TRBV6-5 with TRBJ2-4; TRBD2 might be the D (6 bases). The CDR3 extends over 15 amino acids. Germline V gene data show CDR1 as MNHEY and CDR2 as SVGAGI. Trimming took 5 bases from V and 3 from J, leaving 14 bases between them. The CDR3 sequence is CASSQYQGGKNIQYF. CDR3 nucleotides: TGTGCCAGCAGTCAATACCAGGGAGGCAAAAACATTCAGTACTTC.

The V call is TRBV11-2, the J call TRBJ2-1, with D possibly called TRBD1 or TRBD2 (6 bases each). With 6 bases removed from V and 3 bases from J, the gap between germline ends came to 15 bases. The CDR3 runs to 15 residues. Germline V gene lookup returns CDR1 SGHAT and CDR2 FQNNGV. The CDR3 nucleotides are TGTGCCAGCAGTCCTCGGGGGCCAATCTACAATGAGCAGTTCTTC. It translates to CASSPRGPIYNEQFF.

The rearrangement joins TRBV4-1 to TRBJ1-1; 9 nucleotides align to TRBD1. The CDR3 totals 16 residues. CDR1 and CDR2 (germline): MGHRA, YSYEKL. J gave up 4 bases and V 1 base, and 7 bases lay outside the gene matches. Here the CDR3 DNA reads TGCGCCAGCAGCCAAGGGACAGGGGAAAGGTCCACTGAAGCTTTCTTT. This translates into CASSQGTGERSTEAFF.

The chain links TRBV7-2 to TRBJ1-2; 8 bases map to TRBD1. V shed 1 base, J shed 5 bases, and the junction held 3 bases outside the gene matches. The germline V gene encodes CDR1 SGHTA and CDR2 FQGNSA. CDR3 length equals 14 residues. The CDR3 DNA reads as TGTGCCAGCAGCTTAGGGACAGGGACATATGGCTACACCTTC. It is translated as CASSLGTGTYGYTF.

The DNA of the CDR3 is TGTGCCAGCAGCTTAGACGGCTCACCCCTCCACTTT. Encoded protein: CASSLDGSPLHF. V usage is TRBV7-9 and J usage is TRBJ1-6, with D hard to call. Deletions cut 1 base from V and 10 bases from J, with 5 bases between. The germline V gene has CDR1 SEHNR and CDR2 FQNEAQ (reference sequence). The CDR3 extends over 12 amino acids.

The chain joins TRBV5-5 to TRBJ1-1; the D gene is possibly TRBD1 (5 bases). In germline, CDR1 is SGHKS, CDR2 YYEKEE (reference sequence). This CDR3 is 15 amino acids long. V lost 3 bases and J 3 bases, leaving 15 bases between the germline ends. CDR3 in amino acids: CASSSPSGTYTEAFF. The CDR3 DNA follows: TGTGCCAGCAGCTCACCATCGGGGACTTACACTGAAGCTTTCTTT.

This chain connects TRBV5-4 to TRBJ2-1; no definite D call. From germline, CDR1 is SGHNT and CDR2 YYREEE (reference sequence). The CDR3 runs to 14 residues. V gave up 3 bases and J gave up 4 bases, with 11 bases separating them. The CDR3, as DNA: TGTGCCAGCAGCTCACCCGGAAATTACAATGAGCAGTTCTTC. Residues: CASSSPGNYNEQFF.

The gene calls are TRBV4-3 and TRBJ2-3; 7 bases are shared with TRBD1. Trimming cost V 5 bases and J 1 base; bases outside gene matches: 6. The germline CDR1 and CDR2 sequences are LGHNA and YSLEER. The length of the CDR3 is 15 residues. CDR3 amino acids: CASSSGQYGTDTQYF. The CDR3, as DNA: TGCGCCAGCAGCTCGGGACAGTACGGCACAGATACGCAGTATTTT.

V usage is TRBV18 and J usage is TRBJ1-6, with TRBD1 matching 8 bases. The length of the CDR3 is 15 residues. Per the germline V gene, CDR1 is KGHSH and CDR2 is LQKENI. V was pared by 6 bases and J by 5 bases, with 6 bases of the junction left unmatched. The CDR3 here is CASSQRTGNNSPLHF. DNA for the CDR3: TGTGCCAGCTCGCAGAGGACAGGGAATAATTCACCCCTCCACTTT. Complete variable domain (other parts from reference TRBV18 and TRBJ1-6): NAGVMQNPRHLVRRRGQEARLRCSPMKGHSHVYWYRQLPEEGLKFMVYLQKENIIDESGMPKERFSAEFPKEGPSILRIQQVVRGDSAAYFCASSQRTGNNSPLHFGNGTRLTVT.

The rearrangement uses TRBV14 and TRBJ1-4, with TRBD1 matching over 10 bases. Per the germline V gene, CDR1 is SGHDN and CDR2 is FVKESK. The CDR3 contains 18 residues. Germline trimming cut 0 bases from V and 0 bases from J; bases unmatched to any gene: 4. The CDR3 nucleotides read TGTGCCAGCAGCCAAGATTGGGACAGGGGTCCAACTAATGAAAAACTGTTTTTT. It is translated as CASSQDWDRGPTNEKLFF.

The chain links TRBV9 to TRBJ2-2; 13 nucleotides align to TRBD2. Germline lookup yields CDR1 SGDLS and CDR2 YYNGEE. The length of the CDR3 is 18 residues. The V gene end was trimmed by 4 bases and the J gene end by 5 bases; junction bases not matched to a gene: 11. CDR3 sequence reads: CASSPGLAGTPGTGELFF. CDR3 coding DNA: TGTGCCAGCAGCCCGGGACTAGCGGGGACTCCGGGAACCGGGGAGCTGTTTTTT.

The chain carries TRBV2 and TRBJ1-2; the D gene is possibly TRBD1 (5 bases). Deletions cut 6 bases from V and 0 bases from J, with 8 bases between. The CDR3 has 13 amino acids. Germline CDR1 SNHLY, CDR2 FYNNEI. The CDR3 nucleotides read TGTGCCAGCAGAGGGGTTTCTAACTATGGCTACACCTTC. Amino acid sequence: CASRGVSNYGYTF.

This chain links TRBV7-9 with TRBJ1-6; D possibly corresponds to TRBD1 (5 bases). CDR1 is SEHNR, CDR2 FQNEAQ, per germline (reference sequence). The length of the CDR3 is 14 residues. Trimming pared 3 bases from V and 6 bases from J, leaving 9 bases between. CDR3 residues: CASSFDSTNSPLHF. In DNA form, the CDR3 reads TGTGCCAGCAGCTTTGACAGCACTAATTCACCCCTCCACTTT. The whole variable domain, filled in from reference TRBV7-9 and TRBJ1-6, reads DTGVSQNPRHKITKRGQNVTFRCDPISEHNRLYWYRQTLGQGPEFLTYFQNEAQLEKSRLLSDRFSAERPKGSFSTLEIQRTEQGDSAMYLCASSFDSTNSPLHFGNGTRLTVT.

The chain joins TRBV2 to TRBJ2-2; D remains ambiguous. V gave up 2 bases and J gave up 0 bases, with 4 bases separating them. The CDR3 has 14 amino acids. Per the germline V gene, CDR1 is SNHLY and CDR2 is FYNNEI. The CDR3 DNA sequence: TGTGCCAGCAGTGAAACAGCGAACACCGGGGAGCTGTTTTTT. Amino acid sequence: CASSETANTGELFF.

The J gene is TRBJ2-5, the V gene TRBV5-4; TRBD2 matches 12 bases. With V trimmed by 3 bases and J by 3 bases, 3 bases remained unmatched. This CDR3 is 15 amino acids long. Germline V gives CDR1 SGHNT, CDR2 YYREEE (reference sequence). The CDR3 here is CASSSRTSGEETQYF. The CDR3 nucleotides are TGTGCCAGCAGCTCTAGGACTAGCGGGGAAGAGACCCAGTACTTC.

The rearrangement links TRBV10-3 to TRBJ1-1; a possible D gene is TRBD1 (6 bases). This CDR3 region has 14 residues. V was cut by 6 bases and J by 2 bases, with 13 bases left in between. In germline, CDR1 is ENHRY, CDR2 SYGVKD. The CDR3 loop is CAISRQATNTEAFF. In DNA, the CDR3 is TGTGCCATCAGCCGACAGGCGACCAACACTGAAGCTTTCTTT.

The chain employs TRBV6-6 and TRBJ1-5, with a possible D match to TRBD1 (5 bases). V was clipped by 8 bases and J by 4 bases, with 15 bases between them. This CDR3 is built from 14 residues. CDR1 is MNHNY and CDR2 is SVGAGI in the germline V gene (reference sequence). The CDR3 DNA sequence: TGTGCCAGCTCGAGAAACCCAGGGAATCAGCCCCAGCATTTT. Translated, it gives CASSRNPGNQPQHF.

V usage is TRBV2 and J usage is TRBJ1-5, with 9 positions matching TRBD1. The CDR3 covers 15 residues. J gave up 7 bases and V 5 bases, and 9 bases lay outside the gene matches. The germline V gene encodes CDR1 SNHLY and CDR2 FYNNEI. CDR3 amino acids: CASSLTGGAGQPQHF. DNA for the CDR3: TGTGCCAGCAGTCTTACAGGGGGCGCAGGACAGCCCCAGCATTTT. The whole variable domain, remainder taken from reference TRBV2 and TRBJ1-5, is EPEVTQTPSHQVTQMGQEVILRCVPISNHLYFYWYRQILGQKVEFLVSFYNNEISEKSEIFDDQFSVERPDGSNFTLKIRSTKLEDSAMYFCASSLTGGAGQPQHFGDGTRLSIL.

The chain employs TRBV9 and TRBJ1-2, with D perhaps matching TRBD1 (6 bases). The CDR3 length is 15 residues. Looked up from germline, CDR1 is SGDLS and CDR2 is YYNGEE. V was pared by 3 bases and J by 3 bases, with 15 bases between. The CDR3, as DNA: TGTGCCAGCAGCGAAACTCCGACAGGCGACTATGGCTACACCTTC. This sequence encodes CASSETPTGDYGYTF.

The V and J genes are TRBV6-2 or TRBV6-3 and TRBJ2-3; TRBD2 matches at 10 bases. This CDR3 is built from 17 residues. V lost 2 bases, J lost 4 bases, and 9 bases stayed unmatched. Germline CDR1 is MNHEY and CDR2 is SVGEGT. This CDR3 reads CASSYGSSGGRPDTQYF. For the CDR3, the DNA is TGTGCCAGCAGTTACGGATCTAGCGGGGGCCGACCAGATACGCAGTATTTT.

This clone was detected once. The chain has TRBV10-3 and TRBJ2-2; TRBD2 aligns across 7 bases. V shed 3 bases and J 5 bases; nucleotides not matched to a gene: 3. This CDR3 is built from 14 residues. Per the germline V gene, CDR1 is ENHRY and CDR2 is SYGVKD. CDR3 nucleotide sequence: TGTGCCATCAGTGATGCTAGCGGAACCGGGGAGCTGTTTTTT. It codes for CAISDASGTGELFF.

The rearrangement joins TRBV7-2 to TRBJ2-6, with D possibly being TRBD2 (6 bases). Germline loops: CDR1 SGHTA, CDR2 FQGNSA. Trimming removed 4 bases from V and 2 bases from J, with 12 bases in between. The CDR3 contains 16 residues. In nucleotides, the CDR3 is TGTGCCAGCAGCTGGGGCGGAGGGGCTGGGGCCAACGTCCTGACTTTC. This codes for CASSWGGGAGANVLTF.